One and the same sample provided the 5 T cell receptor beta chains below, sequenced in a study of T cells in Graves' hyperthyroidism and ophthalmopathy. Amplification yielded TCR beta CDR3 regions, with RNA transcripts as the source. The TCR CDR3 was amplified in a first-round RT-PCR using the HTBI primer set. One entry per CDR3 protein, called by TCRdb with MiXCR from the multiplex PCR reads. The sample yields roughly 280,000 distinct CDR3 sequences, about 15% seen once. The sample was blood. Receptors originate from a woman aged 55 to 70 with Graves' ophthalmopathy.

This clonotype was recorded a few times. This may come from a read error, since a much larger clone is one base off. Because it lacks the conserved phenylalanine or tryptophan at the end, this CDR3 is likely a read error. V is TRBV27 and J is TRBJ2-7; D perhaps matches TRBD1 (5 bases). The CDR3 sequence is 14 residues long. Trimming removed 0 bases from V and 4 bases from J, with 10 bases in between. Germline values: CDR1 MNHEY, CDR2 SMNVEV (reference sequence). In DNA form, the CDR3 reads TGTGCCAGCAGTTTATCGGTAGGGGTGTACGAGCAGTACCTC. Encoded protein: CASSLSVGVYEQYL.

This clonotype was detected only a few times. The chain uses TRBV6-2 or TRBV6-3 and TRBJ2-3; D might be TRBD1 (6 bases). V shed 7 bases and J shed 0 bases, with 23 bases lying between them. Germline CDR1 is MNHEY and CDR2 is SVGEGT. The CDR3 totals 18 residues. The CDR3 DNA sequence: TGTGCCAGCAATCTCCTCCTCTCGGGACACCGAAGCACAGATACGCAGTATTTT. The encoded protein is CASNLLLSGHRSTDTQYF.

J is TRBJ1-2 and V is TRBV4-3; D perhaps matches TRBD1 (5 bases). Germline values: CDR1 LGHNA, CDR2 YSLEER. The CDR3 loop spans 13 amino acids. Trimming pared 3 bases from V and 10 bases from J, leaving 15 bases between. CDR3 DNA: TGCGCCAGCAGCCAGACTTATGCAGGGCTCTACACCTTC. Its protein product is CASSQTYAGLYTF.

The chain is built from TRBV7-6 and TRBJ2-1; maybe TRBD1 (5 bases). The germline V gene encodes CDR1 SGHVS and CDR2 FNYEAQ. The length of the CDR3 is 15 residues. With 1 base removed from V and 4 bases from J, the gap between germline ends came to 11 bases. CDR3 DNA: TGTGCCAGCAGCTTAGAAGGGGCTAATTACAATGAGCAGTTCTTC. Its protein is CASSLEGANYNEQFF.

The chain has TRBV5-1 and TRBJ2-5; D gene unclear. Germline V gene data show CDR1 as SGHRS and CDR2 as YFSETQ. The germline V and J ends were trimmed by 4 bases and 6 bases, with 13 bases remaining between them. The CDR3 runs 13 residues. CDR3: CASSDDGRKTQYF. CDR3 in DNA: TGCGCCAGCAGCGATGATGGTCGAAAGACCCAGTACTTC.